The entry below gives a single TCR beta chain sequence along with its context. This sample was included in a study of blood T cell repertoires in COVID-19. Study in general: T cells, B-cell-depleted T cells, or PBMCs supplied cDNA or gDNA.

Generated by immunoSEQ multiplex PCR, the TCRdb table keeps only in-frame clones and is missing some. This table has around 100,000 clones, roughly nine tenths appearing once. Germline V lookup: CDR1 LNHDA, CDR2 SQIVND (reference sequence). This CDR3 region has 14 residues. Trimming left V 3 bases short and J 4 bases short, with 12 bases between. This clonotype was obtained from a man in his forties or fifties with acute or convalescent COVID-19. The V and J genes are TRBV19 and TRBJ1-1; D not resolved. The specimen was peripheral blood. CDR3 residues: CASSIREGVTEAFF. CDR3 coding DNA: TGTGCCAGTAGTATCCGGGAGGGAGTCACTGAAGCTTTCTTT. Full variable domain (remainder filled in from reference TRBV19 and TRBJ1-1): DGGITQSPKYLFRKEGQNVTLSCEQNLNHDAMYWYRQDPGQGLRLIYYSQIVNDFQKGDIAEGYSVSREKKESFPLTVTSAQKNPTAFYLCASSIREGVTEAFFGQGTRLTVV.